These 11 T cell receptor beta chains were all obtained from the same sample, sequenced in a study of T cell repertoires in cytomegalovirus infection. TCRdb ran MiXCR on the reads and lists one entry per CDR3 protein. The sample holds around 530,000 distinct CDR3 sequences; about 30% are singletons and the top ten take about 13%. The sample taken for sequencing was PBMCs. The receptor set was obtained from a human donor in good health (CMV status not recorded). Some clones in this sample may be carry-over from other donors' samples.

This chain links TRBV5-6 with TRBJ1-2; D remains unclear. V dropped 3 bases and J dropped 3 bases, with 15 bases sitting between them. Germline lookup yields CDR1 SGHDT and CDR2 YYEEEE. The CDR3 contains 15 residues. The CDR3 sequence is CASSSQNTRHYGYTF. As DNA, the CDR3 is TGTGCCAGCAGCTCGCAAAACACGAGGCACTATGGCTACACCTTC.

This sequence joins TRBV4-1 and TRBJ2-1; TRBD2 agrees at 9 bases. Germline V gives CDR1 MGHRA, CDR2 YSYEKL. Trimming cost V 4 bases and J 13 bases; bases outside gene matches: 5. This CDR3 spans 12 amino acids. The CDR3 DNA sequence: TGCGCCAGCAGCCTTATAGCGGGAGACCAGTTCTTC. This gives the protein CASSLIAGDQFF.

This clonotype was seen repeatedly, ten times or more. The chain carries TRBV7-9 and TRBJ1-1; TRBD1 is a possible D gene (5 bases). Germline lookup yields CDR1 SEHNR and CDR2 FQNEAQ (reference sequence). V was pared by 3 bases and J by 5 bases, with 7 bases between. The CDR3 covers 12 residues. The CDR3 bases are TGTGCCAGCAGCTTGAGGGGTACTGAAGCTTTCTTT. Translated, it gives CASSLRGTEAFF.

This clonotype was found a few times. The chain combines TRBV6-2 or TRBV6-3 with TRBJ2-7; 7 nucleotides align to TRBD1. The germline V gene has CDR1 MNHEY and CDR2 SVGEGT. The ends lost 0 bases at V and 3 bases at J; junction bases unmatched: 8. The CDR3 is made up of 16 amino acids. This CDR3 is CASSYSRGRGFYEQYV. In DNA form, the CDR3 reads TGTGCCAGCAGTTACTCGAGGGGGCGCGGATTCTACGAGCAGTACGTC.

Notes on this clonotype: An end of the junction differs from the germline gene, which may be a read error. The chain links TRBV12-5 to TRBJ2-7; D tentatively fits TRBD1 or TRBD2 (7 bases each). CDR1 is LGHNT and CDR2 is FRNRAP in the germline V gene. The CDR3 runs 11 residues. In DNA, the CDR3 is TGCCTCAGGGGGGGTTGCCACGAGCAGTACTTC. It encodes CLRGGCHEQYF.

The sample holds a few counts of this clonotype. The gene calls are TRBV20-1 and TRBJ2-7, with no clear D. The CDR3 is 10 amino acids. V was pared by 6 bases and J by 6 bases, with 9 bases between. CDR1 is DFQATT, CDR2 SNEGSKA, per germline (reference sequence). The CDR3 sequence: CSATRTEQYF. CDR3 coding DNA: TGCAGTGCAACGAGAACCGAGCAGTACTTC.

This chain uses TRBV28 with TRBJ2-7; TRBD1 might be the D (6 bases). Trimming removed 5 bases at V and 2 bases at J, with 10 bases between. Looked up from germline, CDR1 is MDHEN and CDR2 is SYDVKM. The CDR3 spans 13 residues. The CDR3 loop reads CASSSRTAYEQYF. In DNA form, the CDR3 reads TGTGCCAGCAGTAGCAGGACAGCCTACGAGCAGTACTTC.

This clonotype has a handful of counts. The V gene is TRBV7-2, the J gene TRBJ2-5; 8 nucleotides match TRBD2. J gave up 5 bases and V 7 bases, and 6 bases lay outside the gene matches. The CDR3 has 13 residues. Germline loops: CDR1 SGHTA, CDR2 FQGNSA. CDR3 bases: TGTGCCAGCATCTTTAGCGGGATGGAGACCCAGTACTTC. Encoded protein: CASIFSGMETQYF.

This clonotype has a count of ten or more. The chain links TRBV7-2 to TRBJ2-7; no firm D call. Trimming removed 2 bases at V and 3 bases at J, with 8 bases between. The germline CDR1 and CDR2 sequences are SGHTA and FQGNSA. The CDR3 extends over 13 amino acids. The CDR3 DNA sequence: TGTGCCAGCAGCTTAAACTTCTTCTACGAGCAGTACTTC. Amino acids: CASSLNFFYEQYF.

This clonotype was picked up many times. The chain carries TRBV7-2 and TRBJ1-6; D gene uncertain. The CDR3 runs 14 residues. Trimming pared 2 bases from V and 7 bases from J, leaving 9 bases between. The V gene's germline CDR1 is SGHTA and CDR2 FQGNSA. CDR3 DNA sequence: TGTGCCAGCAGCTTAAAGGGCTTCAATTCACCCCTCCACTTT. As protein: CASSLKGFNSPLHF.

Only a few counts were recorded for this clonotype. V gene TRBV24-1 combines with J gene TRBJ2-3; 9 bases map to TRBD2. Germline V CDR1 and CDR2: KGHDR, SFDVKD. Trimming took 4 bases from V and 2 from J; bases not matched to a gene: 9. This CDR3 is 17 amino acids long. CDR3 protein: CATSDPTLAGTTDTQYF. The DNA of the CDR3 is TGTGCCACCAGTGACCCGACTCTAGCGGGGACCACAGATACGCAGTATTTT.